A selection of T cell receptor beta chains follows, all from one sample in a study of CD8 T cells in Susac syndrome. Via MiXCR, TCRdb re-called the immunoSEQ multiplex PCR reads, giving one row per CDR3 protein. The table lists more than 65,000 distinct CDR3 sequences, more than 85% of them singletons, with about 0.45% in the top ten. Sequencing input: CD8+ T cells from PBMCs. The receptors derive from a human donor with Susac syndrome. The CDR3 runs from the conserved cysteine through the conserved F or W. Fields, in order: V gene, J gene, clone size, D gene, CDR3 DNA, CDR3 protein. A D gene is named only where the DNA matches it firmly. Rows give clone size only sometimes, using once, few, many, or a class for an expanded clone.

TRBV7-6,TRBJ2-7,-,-,TGTGCCAGCAGCTTAGTTCTGGAGAGCTCCTACGAGCAGTACTTC,CASSLVLESSYEQYF
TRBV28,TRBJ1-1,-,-,TGTGCCAGCAGTTTGCAGGGCGAGAACACTGAAGCTTTCTTT,CASSLQGENTEAFF
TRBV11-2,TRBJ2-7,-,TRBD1,TGTGCCAGCAGCTGGGACAGGGGGGCACCCTACGAGCAGTACTTC,CASSWDRGAPYEQYF
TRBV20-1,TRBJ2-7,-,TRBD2,TGCAGTGCTAGATCCGGACTAGCGGGAGTCGAGCAGTACTTC,CSARSGLAGVEQYF
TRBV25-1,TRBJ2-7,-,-,TGTGCCAGCAGTGATGTTGGGGGAATAACCTACGAGCAGTACTTC,CASSDVGGITYEQYF
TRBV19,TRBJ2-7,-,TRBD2,TGTGCCAGTAGTATTACTAGCGGCTACGAGCAGTACTTC,CASSITSGYEQYF
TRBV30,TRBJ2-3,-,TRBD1,TGTGCCTGGAGTTCACAGGGGGATACGCAGTATTTT,CAWSSQGDTQYF
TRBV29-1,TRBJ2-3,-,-,TGCAGCGTCCCCCTTGGAGATACGCAGTATTTT,CSVPLGDTQYF
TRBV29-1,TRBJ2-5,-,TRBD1,TGCAGCGTTACGCGACGGACAGGGATGAAAGAGACCCAGTACTTC,CSVTRRTGMKETQYF
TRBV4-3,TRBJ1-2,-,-,TGCGCCAGCAGCCAAGATAGAGGCGGAGATCCATGGGGCTACACCTTC,CASSQDRGGDPWGYTF
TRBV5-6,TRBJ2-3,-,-,TGTGCCAGCAGCTGGGGCACAGATACGCAGTATTTT,CASSWGTDTQYF
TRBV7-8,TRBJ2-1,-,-,TGTGCCAGCAGCAAACCGCGGACTAAAGCGGGCAACAATGAGCAGTTCTTC,CASSKPRTKAGNNEQFF
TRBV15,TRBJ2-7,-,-,TGTGCCACCAGCAGATCTCCGTCAGTAACAGGCCACCCCTACGAGCAGTACTTC,CATSRSPSVTGHPYEQYF
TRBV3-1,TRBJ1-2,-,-,TGTGCCAGCAGCCTATCGACAGGACTGAACTATGGCTACACCTTC,CASSLSTGLNYGYTF
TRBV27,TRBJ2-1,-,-,TGTGCCAGCAGTCTCGCCGGGTCCGTGCAGTTCTTC,CASSLAGSVQFF
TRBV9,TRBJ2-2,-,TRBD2,TGTGCCAGCAGCGGGCTAGCGGGATACACCGGGGAGCTGTTTTTT,CASSGLAGYTGELFF
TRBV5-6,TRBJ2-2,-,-,TGTGCCAGCAGCGAACAAAACACCGGGGAGCTGTTTTTT,CASSEQNTGELFF
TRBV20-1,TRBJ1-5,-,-,TGCAGTGCTAGGGTCGGGTGGGTTGACAATCAGCCCCAGCATTTT,CSARVGWVDNQPQHF
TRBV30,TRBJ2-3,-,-,TGTGCCTGGAGTGGGGGCGCAGGGAGAGATACGCAGTATTTT,CAWSGGAGRDTQYF
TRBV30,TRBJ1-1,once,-,TGTGCCTGGAGTGTAGGGGTCACTGAAGCTTTCTTT,CAWSVGVTEAFF
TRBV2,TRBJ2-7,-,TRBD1,TGTGCCAGCGCCGGGACAGGGGACGAGCAGTACTTC,CASAGTGDEQYF
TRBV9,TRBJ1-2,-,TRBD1,TGTGCCAGCAGCAGCGGACAGGCTTTATACACCTTC,CASSSGQALYTF
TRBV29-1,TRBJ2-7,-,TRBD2,TGCAGCGCCGAAGCCAGCGGGACCGAGCAGTACTTC,CSAEASGTEQYF
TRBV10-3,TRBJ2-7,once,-,TGTGCCATCGGTCAGGGTGTTTCCTACGAGCAGTACTTC,CAIGQGVSYEQYF
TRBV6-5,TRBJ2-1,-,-,TGTGCCAGCAGCTCTGCCGATGGTGGGGGCCATGAGCAGTTCTTC,CASSSADGGGHEQFF
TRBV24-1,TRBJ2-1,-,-,TGTGCCACCAGTGCCCTGACCGGCTACAATGAGCAGTTCTTC,CATSALTGYNEQFF
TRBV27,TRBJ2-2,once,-,TGTGCCAGCAGTTTCGGGGGCCTCCCCGGGGAGCTGTTTTTT,CASSFGGLPGELFF
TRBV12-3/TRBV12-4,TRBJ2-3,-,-,TGTGCCAGCAACCCCCGCGGGACGAAAAAAGCTAGCACAGATACGCAGTATTTT,CASNPRGTKKASTDTQYF
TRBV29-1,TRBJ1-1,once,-,TGCAGCGTTGAAGACAGGCATACTTTCTTT,CSVEDRHTFF
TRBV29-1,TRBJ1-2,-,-,TGCAGCGTTGCGCCCGCATCGGGGTATGGCTACACCTTC,CSVAPASGYGYTF
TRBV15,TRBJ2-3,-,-,TGTGCCACCAGCGGCGGGACGTATACGCAGTATTTT,CATSGGTYTQYF
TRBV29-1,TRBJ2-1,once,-,TGCAGCGTTGAAGAGTCCTACAATGAGCAGTTCTTC,CSVEESYNEQFF
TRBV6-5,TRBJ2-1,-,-,TGTGCCAGCAGTTACGTCGTTGGGACGGAGGGTAATGAGCAGTTCTTC,CASSYVVGTEGNEQFF
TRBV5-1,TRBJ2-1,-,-,TGCGCCAGCAGGTCGACTAGCTACAATGAGCAGTTCTTC,CASRSTSYNEQFF
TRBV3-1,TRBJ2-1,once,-,TGTGCCAGCAGCCAAGAGTGGGGCAATGAGCAGTTCTTC,CASSQEWGNEQFF
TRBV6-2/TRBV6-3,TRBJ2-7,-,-,TGTGCCAGCAGTTACGGGAACGAGGGGTACGAGCAGTACTTC,CASSYGNEGYEQYF
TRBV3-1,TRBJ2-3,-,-,TGTGCCAGCAGCCAAGACGAGGGGCCAAACACAGATACGCAGTATTTT,CASSQDEGPNTDTQYF
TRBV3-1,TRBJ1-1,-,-,TGTGCCAGCAGCCAAGATTCAGGGCCAGGGAACACTGAAGCTTTCTTT,CASSQDSGPGNTEAFF
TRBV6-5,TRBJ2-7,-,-,TGTGCCAGCAGTCGACAGGATGGAGAGCAGTACTTC,CASSRQDGEQYF
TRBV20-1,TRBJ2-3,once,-,TGCAGTGCTAGGGCGTCGGGTAGTAGCGACCGCACAGATACGCAGTATTTT,CSARASGSSDRTDTQYF
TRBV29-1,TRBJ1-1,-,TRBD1,TGCGGCGACAGGGGATCGATGAACACTGAAGCTTTCTTT,CGDRGSMNTEAFF
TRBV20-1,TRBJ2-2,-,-,TGCAGTGCTAGAGACCGGATGTCCGGGGAGCTGTTTTTT,CSARDRMSGELFF
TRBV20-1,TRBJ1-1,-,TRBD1,TGCAGTGCCCCAGGGGGGGGGACCCCCCAAGCTTTCTTT,CSAPGGGTPQAFF
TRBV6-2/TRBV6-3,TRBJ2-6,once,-,TGTGCCAGCAGTGACCGTACCGACATCTCTGGGGCCAACGTCCTGACTTTC,CASSDRTDISGANVLTF